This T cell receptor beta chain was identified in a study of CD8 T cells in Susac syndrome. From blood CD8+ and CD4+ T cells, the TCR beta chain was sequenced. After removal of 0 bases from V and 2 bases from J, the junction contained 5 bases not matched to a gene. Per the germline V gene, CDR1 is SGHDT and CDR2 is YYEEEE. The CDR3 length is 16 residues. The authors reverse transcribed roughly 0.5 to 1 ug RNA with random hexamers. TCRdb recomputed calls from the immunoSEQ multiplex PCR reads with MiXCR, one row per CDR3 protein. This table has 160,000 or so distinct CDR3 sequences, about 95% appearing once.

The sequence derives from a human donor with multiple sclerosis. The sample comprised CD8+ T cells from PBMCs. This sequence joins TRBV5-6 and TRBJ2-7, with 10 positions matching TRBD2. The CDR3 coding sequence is TGTGCCAGCAGCTTGGAAGGTAGCGGGGGGCCCTACGAGCAGTACGTC. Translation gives CASSLEGSGGPYEQYV.